A selection of T cell receptor beta chains follows, all from one sample in a study of CD8+ T cells in alopecia areata. Assay: immunoSEQ multiplex PCR; the TCRdb copy retains only in-frame clones and omits some. This sample has about 180,000 clones, with 53% found just once. Sequences were derived from CD8+ T cells sorted from blood, sampled at week 24, from a patient treated with tofacitinib. The receptors here all came from a human donor with alopecia areata. Both conserved end residues are part of each CDR3. The D gene is left open where the match is weak. Some rows have no size entry. The others give once, few or many, or a class for an expanded clone.

clone_size	v_call	j_call	d_call	cdr3_aa	cdr3_nt
once	TRBV4-3	TRBJ1-1	TRBD1	CASSQAEGASTEAFF	TGCGCCAGCAGCCAAGCGGAGGGGGCCAGCACTGAAGCTTTCTTT
NA	TRBV7-9	TRBJ2-1	NA	CASSYRLGEGPLF	TGTGCCAGCAGCTACCGGCTGGGCGAGGGTCCCCTCTTC
NA	TRBV9	TRBJ1-3	TRBD1	CASSVTGGDGNTIYF	TGTGCCAGCAGCGTCACAGGGGGTGATGGAAACACCATATATTTT
NA	TRBV11-2	TRBJ2-5	NA	CASSLGRETQYF	TGTGCCAGCAGCTTAGGCCGAGAGACCCAGTACTTC
once	TRBV6-5	TRBJ2-2	NA	CASSYSSEGGELFF	TGTGCCAGCAGTTACTCGAGTGAAGGCGGGGAGCTGTTTTTT
many	TRBV13	TRBJ1-6	TRBD1	CASSMGQGLRSPLHF	TGTGCCAGCAGCATGGGACAGGGTTTGAGATCACCCCTCCACTTT
NA	TRBV7-6	TRBJ2-7	NA	CASSPLGTASYEQYF	TGTGCCAGCAGCCCTCTCGGGACCGCTTCCTACGAGCAGTACTTC
once	TRBV10-2	TRBJ2-5	TRBD2	CASSRLAGGQETQYF	TGCGCCAGCAGCCGACTAGCGGGGGGGCAGGAGACCCAGTACTTC
NA	TRBV6-1	TRBJ1-2	NA	CASSEVSGYGYTF	TGTGCCAGCAGTGAAGTATCAGGCTATGGCTACACCTTC
NA	TRBV30	TRBJ1-2	NA	CAWSIGETNYGYTF	TGTGCCTGGAGTATCGGAGAAACCAACTATGGCTACACCTTC
NA	TRBV30	TRBJ2-7	NA	CAWSQGRGKSYEQYF	TGTGCCTGGAGCCAGGGACGGGGAAAGTCCTACGAGCAGTACTTC
NA	TRBV27	TRBJ2-3	NA	CASSFADGTDTQYF	TGTGCCAGCAGTTTTGCAGATGGCACAGATACGCAGTATTTT
NA	TRBV4-3	TRBJ1-2	NA	CASSQDRGNYGYTF	TGCGCCAGCAGCCAAGACAGGGGAAACTATGGCTACACCTTC
NA	TRBV6-1	TRBJ1-1	NA	CASSQAGTEAFF	TGTGCCAGCAGTCAGGCTGGGACTGAAGCTTTCTTT
few	TRBV29-1	TRBJ1-2	TRBD1	CSVDTRTGEGGYTF	TGCAGCGTTGACACGAGGACAGGGGAGGGTGGCTACACCTTC
NA	TRBV4-1	TRBJ2-1	TRBD1	CASSQGQGGGRSYNEQFF	TGCGCCAGCAGCCAAGGTCAAGGGGGCGGCCGCTCCTACAATGAGCAGTTCTTC
NA	TRBV30	TRBJ1-2	TRBD1	CAWKNRGGYTF	TGTGCCTGGAAAAACAGGGGCGGCTACACCTTC
NA	TRBV11-2	TRBJ2-5	NA	CASSSRTTFQETQYF	TGTGCCAGCAGCTCAAGGACGACCTTCCAAGAGACCCAGTACTTC
NA	TRBV7-9	TRBJ2-1	NA	CASSLAVDEQFF	TGTGCCAGCAGCTTAGCGGTGGATGAGCAGTTCTTC
NA	TRBV19	TRBJ2-1	NA	CATGRGYEQFF	TGTGCCACCGGCCGGGGCTATGAGCAGTTCTTC
NA	TRBV29-1	TRBJ2-7	TRBD2	CSVEKPGLAGGSYEQYF	TGCAGCGTTGAAAAACCGGGACTAGCGGGGGGTTCCTACGAGCAGTACTTC
NA	TRBV6-1	TRBJ1-6	NA	CASSETETVPNSPLHF	TGTGCCAGCAGTGAGACTGAGACTGTGCCGAATTCACCCCTCCACTTT
few	TRBV29-1	TRBJ1-1	TRBD1	CSAQQGAEAFF	TGCAGTGCTCAACAGGGGGCTGAAGCTTTCTTT
NA	TRBV7-8	TRBJ2-7	TRBD2	CASSLYGGGTYEQYF	TGTGCCAGCAGCTTATACGGGGGGGGAACCTACGAGCAGTACTTC
once	TRBV7-9	TRBJ1-2	NA	CASRINYGYTF	TGTGCCAGCCGGATTAACTATGGCTACACCTTC
few	TRBV4-3	TRBJ2-7	TRBD2	CASSQSQPSGGDSYEQYF	TGCGCCAGCAGCCAATCACAACCTAGCGGGGGGGACTCCTACGAGCAGTACTTC
NA	TRBV29-1	TRBJ1-1	NA	CSVVGPEGPEAFF	TGCAGCGTTGTAGGGCCAGAGGGGCCTGAAGCTTTCTTT
NA	TRBV19	TRBJ2-5	NA	CATRKGETQYF	TGTGCCACCCGGAAGGGGGAGACCCAGTACTTC
NA	TRBV30	TRBJ1-3	NA	CAWRGPGNTIYF	TGTGCCTGGAGGGGGCCTGGAAACACCATATATTTT
NA	TRBV5-1	TRBJ2-7	NA	CASSPAGQSYEQYF	TGCGCCAGCAGCCCAGCGGGACAGTCCTACGAGCAGTACTTC
few	TRBV4-3	TRBJ2-7	NA	CASSQDIAGPEQYF	TGCGCCAGCAGCCAAGATATTGCAGGTCCCGAGCAGTACTTC
NA	TRBV5-1	TRBJ1-5	NA	CASSPGPLERNQPQHF	TGCGCCAGCAGCCCCGGACCGTTAGAACGCAATCAGCCCCAGCATTTT
few	TRBV5-1	TRBJ2-1	NA	CASSFKVQGHEQFF	TGCGCCAGCAGCTTTAAGGTACAGGGCCATGAGCAGTTCTTC
NA	TRBV11-2	TRBJ2-2	NA	CASSTQTGGGELFF	TGTGCCAGCAGCACCCAGACAGGAGGCGGGGAGCTGTTTTTT
few	TRBV30	TRBJ1-6	NA	CAWRGGGNSPLHF	TGTGCCTGGAGGGGCGGGGGTAATTCACCCCTCCACTTT
once	TRBV27	TRBJ1-5	TRBD1	CASSWTGGDQPQHF	TGTGCCAGCAGCTGGACAGGGGGTGACCAGCCCCAGCATTTT
NA	TRBV6-1	TRBJ1-2	NA	CASSEARHYGYTF	TGTGCCAGCAGTGAAGCCAGGCACTATGGCTACACCTTC
few	TRBV2	TRBJ2-7	NA	CASSPGTAYEQYF	TGTGCCAGCAGTCCCGGGACGGCCTACGAGCAGTACTTC
NA	TRBV6-6	TRBJ1-2	NA	CATNRNGGEGYTF	TGTGCCACTAATCGAAACGGGGGGGAAGGCTACACCTTC
few	TRBV29-1	TRBJ2-2	TRBD1	CSVPTGLNTGELFF	TGCAGCGTGCCGACAGGGCTTAACACCGGGGAGCTGTTTTTT
NA	TRBV29-1	TRBJ2-7	TRBD1	CSVLQDRVGYEQYF	TGCAGCGTTCTCCAGGACAGGGTAGGCTACGAGCAGTACTTC
NA	TRBV11-2	TRBJ2-7	TRBD1	CASSSGQGAYEQYF	TGTGCCAGCAGCTCGGGACAGGGGGCCTACGAGCAGTACTTC
once	TRBV6-5	TRBJ1-6	NA	CATRRIEINSPLHF	TGTGCCACTAGAAGGATAGAAATTAATTCACCCCTCCACTTT
NA	TRBV27	TRBJ2-7	TRBD1	CASSGTGFFNEQYF	TGTGCCAGCTCCGGGACAGGGTTTTTTAACGAGCAGTACTTC
NA	TRBV4-3	TRBJ2-3	NA	CASSQVLGRSTDTQYF	TGCGCCAGCAGCCAAGTGCTTGGACGGAGCACAGATACGCAGTATTTT
NA	TRBV9	TRBJ1-1	NA	CASSPSGRAEAFF	TGTGCCAGCAGCCCGAGCGGACGGGCCGAAGCTTTCTTT
NA	TRBV6-5	TRBJ2-1	TRBD2	CASSYSGGPFNEQFF	TGTGCCAGCAGTTATAGCGGGGGGCCGTTCAATGAGCAGTTCTTC
few	TRBV12-5	TRBJ1-2	TRBD1	CASEIDRGLNGYTF	TGTGCTAGTGAAATTGACAGGGGGCTAAATGGCTACACCTTC
NA	TRBV30	TRBJ2-1	NA	CAWSASSYNEQFF	TGTGCCTGGAGTGCCTCATCCTACAATGAGCAGTTCTTC
NA	TRBV7-9	TRBJ2-3	NA	CASSLIPADTQYF	TGTGCCAGCAGCTTAATACCCGCAGATACGCAGTATTTT
NA	TRBV2	TRBJ2-7	NA	CASIQWTEAYEQYF	TGTGCCAGCATCCAATGGACAGAGGCCTACGAGCAGTACTTC
NA	TRBV30	TRBJ2-7	TRBD2	CAWSSGGVHEQYF	TGTGCCTGGAGTAGCGGGGGAGTCCACGAGCAGTACTTC
few	TRBV4-3	TRBJ2-6	NA	CASSQDVTAGSGANVLTF	TGCGCCAGCAGCCAAGATGTGACCGCCGGCTCTGGGGCCAACGTCCTGACTTTC
NA	TRBV5-1	TRBJ1-2	NA	CASSSDRLRGYTF	TGCGCCAGCAGCTCGGATAGGCTTCGAGGCTACACCTTC
NA	TRBV29-1	TRBJ2-3	NA	CSVEGRGLSTDTQYF	TGCAGCGTAGAGGGCCGGGGCTTAAGCACAGATACGCAGTATTTT
NA	TRBV4-3	TRBJ2-3	NA	CASSQDISDTQYF	TGCGCCAGCAGCCAAGATATTTCAGATACGCAGTATTTT
NA	TRBV11-2	TRBJ2-7	TRBD1	CASSLTTGWYEQYF	TGTGCCAGCAGCTTAACGACAGGGTGGTACGAGCAGTACTTC
NA	TRBV7-9	TRBJ1-2	NA	CASSLDPGGLGYTF	TGTGCCAGCAGCTTAGATCCGGGCGGACTTGGCTACACCTTC
few	TRBV29-1	TRBJ1-1	NA	CSVDGGGGAFF	TGCAGCGTTGACGGAGGTGGGGGGGCTTTCTTT
NA	TRBV30	TRBJ1-1	NA	CACHPYEENTEAFF	TGTGCCTGCCACCCCTACGAGGAAAACACTGAAGCTTTCTTT